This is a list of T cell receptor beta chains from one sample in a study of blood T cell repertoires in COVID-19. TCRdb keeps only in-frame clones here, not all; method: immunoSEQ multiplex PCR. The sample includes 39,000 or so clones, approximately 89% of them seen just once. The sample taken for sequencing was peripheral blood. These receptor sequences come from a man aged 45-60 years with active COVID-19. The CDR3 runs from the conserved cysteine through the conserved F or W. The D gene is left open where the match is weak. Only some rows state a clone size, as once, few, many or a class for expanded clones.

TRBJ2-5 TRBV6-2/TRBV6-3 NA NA TGTGCCAGCAGTTATTCCGACGGGGGGACCCAGTACTTC CASSYSDGGTQYF
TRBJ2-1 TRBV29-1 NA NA TGCAGCGTTGTCCGGGGAGTCTACAATGAGCAGTTCTTC CSVVRGVYNEQFF
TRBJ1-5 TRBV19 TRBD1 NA TGTGCCAGTAACTGGGACAGAGCCTATAGCAATCAGCCCCAGCATTTT CASNWDRAYSNQPQHF
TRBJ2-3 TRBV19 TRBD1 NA TGTGCCAGTAGTACTCGCACAGGGGGACAGGTTGATACGCAGTATTTT CASSTRTGGQVDTQYF
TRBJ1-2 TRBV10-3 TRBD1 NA TGTGCCATCAGTGGTGGGACAGTAACCAACTATGGCTACACCTTC CAISGGTVTNYGYTF
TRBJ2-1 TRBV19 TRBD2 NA TGTGCCAGTAGTATAGTACTAGCGGGGGCAGATGAGCAGTTCTTC CASSIVLAGADEQFF
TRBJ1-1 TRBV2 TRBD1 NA TGTGCCAGCACCATAACAGGGGCTGAAGCTTTCTTT CASTITGAEAFF
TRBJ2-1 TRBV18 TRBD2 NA TGTGCCAGCTCACCTGCCGGGACTAGTGGGTACAATGAGCAGTTCTTC CASSPAGTSGYNEQFF
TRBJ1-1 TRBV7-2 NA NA TGTGCCAGCAGTGTGCGAGCGGGGAACACTGAAGCTTTCTTT CASSVRAGNTEAFF
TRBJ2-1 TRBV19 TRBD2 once TGTGCCAGTACCCCCGGGACTAGCGCTTTCAATGAGCAGTTCTTC CASTPGTSAFNEQFF
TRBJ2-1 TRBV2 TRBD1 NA TGTGCCAGCACCTCTAGGACAGGGGGCGGCAGTGAGCAGTTCTTC CASTSRTGGGSEQFF
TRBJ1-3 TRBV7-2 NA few TGTGCCAGCAGCGAGGGCGGCAACTCTGGAAACACCATATATTTT CASSEGGNSGNTIYF
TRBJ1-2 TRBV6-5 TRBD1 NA TGTGCCAGCAGTTCCAGGGGGCGCCACGTTGGCTACACCTTC CASSSRGRHVGYTF
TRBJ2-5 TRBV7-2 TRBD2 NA TGTGCCAGCAGCCAGCGGGGTGCGGAGACCCAGTACTTC CASSQRGAETQYF
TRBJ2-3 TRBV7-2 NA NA TGTGCCAGCAGCAAAAGCGGCCACCGGCGGGGCACAGATACGCAGTATTTT CASSKSGHRRGTDTQYF
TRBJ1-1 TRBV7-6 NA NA TGTGCCAGCAGCCTTCTCCCGGGGGTTGACGCTGAAGCTTTCTTT CASSLLPGVDAEAFF
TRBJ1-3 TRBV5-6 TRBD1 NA TGTGCCAGCAGCCCAGGACAGGGGGCTAGGGGAAACACCATATATTTT CASSPGQGARGNTIYF
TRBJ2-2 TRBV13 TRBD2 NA TGTGCCAGCAGCCCCTCCCGGGGACTAGCAGCGAACACCGGGGAGCTGTTTTTT CASSPSRGLAANTGELFF
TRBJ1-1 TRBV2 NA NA TGTGCCAGCAGTGACAACCTCAGGGGCGCTGAAGCTTTCTTT CASSDNLRGAEAFF
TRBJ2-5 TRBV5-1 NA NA TGCGCCAGCAGCTTGGAGAGGGGAGGAGGAGAGACCCAGTACTTC CASSLERGGGETQYF
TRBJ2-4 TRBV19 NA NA TGTGCCAGTAGTATCGGCAGGGAAGACATTCAGTACTTC CASSIGREDIQYF
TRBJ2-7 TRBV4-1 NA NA TGCGCCAGCAGCCCAGATTGGTCGGAGGTGGGTCGGTATGAGCAGTACTTC CASSPDWSEVGRYEQYF
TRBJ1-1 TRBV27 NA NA TGTGCCAGCAGTTTATCAGGGGGCACTGAAGCTTTCTTT CASSLSGGTEAFF
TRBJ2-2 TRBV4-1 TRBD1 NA TGCGCCAGCAGCCTAGGGACAGGGGCGGGCACCGGGGAGCTGTTTTTT CASSLGTGAGTGELFF
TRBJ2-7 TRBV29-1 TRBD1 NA TGCAGCGTCCCGGGACAGGAGACCTACGAGCAGTACTTC CSVPGQETYEQYF
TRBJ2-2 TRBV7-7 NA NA TGTGCTAGCAGCTTAAGAGAGACATCCGGGGAGCTGTTTTTT CASSLRETSGELFF
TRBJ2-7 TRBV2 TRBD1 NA TGTGCCAGCAGCGATCAGGGGGCAGCCTACGAGCAGTACTTC CASSDQGAAYEQYF
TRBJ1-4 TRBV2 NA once TGTGCCAGCAGAATAGGAAATTCAGGTTTTTATGAAAAACTGTTTTTT CASRIGNSGFYEKLFF
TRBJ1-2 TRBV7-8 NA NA TGTGCCAGCAGCCTACGACAGGCTAACTATGGCTACACCTTC CASSLRQANYGYTF
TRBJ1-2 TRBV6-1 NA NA TGTGCCAGCAGTGAAGAGGGGGTGAACAACTATGGCTACACCTTC CASSEEGVNNYGYTF
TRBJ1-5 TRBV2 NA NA TGTGCCAGCAGTGAAGTAGACAGTCAACAGCCCCAGCATTTT CASSEVDSQQPQHF
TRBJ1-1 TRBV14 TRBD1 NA TGTGCCAGCAGCCAACTTGGACAGGGGACCACTGAAGCTTTCTTT CASSQLGQGTTEAFF
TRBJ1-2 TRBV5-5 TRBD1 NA TGTGCCAGCAGCTGGGGGGACAGGGTGAACTATGGCTACACCTTC CASSWGDRVNYGYTF
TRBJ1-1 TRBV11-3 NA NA TGTGCCAGCAGCTCTTCAGGCTTAGGGAACACTGAAGCTTTCTTT CASSSSGLGNTEAFF
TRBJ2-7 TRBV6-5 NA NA TGTGCCAGCAGTTCCCTCTACGAGCAGTACTTC CASSSLYEQYF
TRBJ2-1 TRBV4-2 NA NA TGTGCCAGCAGCCGCTCCCCCGGGGAGCAGTTCTTC CASSRSPGEQFF
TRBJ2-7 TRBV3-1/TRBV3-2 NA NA TGTGCCAGCAGCCATCGACAGTCCTACGAGCAGTACTTC CASSHRQSYEQYF
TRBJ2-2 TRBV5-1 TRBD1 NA TGCGCCAGCAGCTTAGGACAGGACACCGGGGAGCTGTTTTTT CASSLGQDTGELFF
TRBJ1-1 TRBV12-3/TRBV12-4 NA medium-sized TGTGCCAGCAGTATGGGTTTGAGGACTGAAGCTTTCTTT CASSMGLRTEAFF
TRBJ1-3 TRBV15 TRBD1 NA TGTGCCACCAGCAGAGATCCAGGGGGGCTTTCTGGAAACACCATATATTTT CATSRDPGGLSGNTIYF
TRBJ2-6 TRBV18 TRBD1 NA TGTGCCAGCTCACCAAGGGACAGGGTGGCCAACGTCCTGACTTTC CASSPRDRVANVLTF
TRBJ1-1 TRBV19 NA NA TGTGCCAGTAGTATAGTAAGGGGGAACACTGAAGCTTTCTTT CASSIVRGNTEAFF
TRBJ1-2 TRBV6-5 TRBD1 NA TGTGCCAGCAGTTACCAGGATGCAGGGGGCAGGGGCTACACCTTC CASSYQDAGGRGYTF
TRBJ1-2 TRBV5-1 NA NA TGCGCCAGCAGCTTGGGCTCAGCAGGGAATTATGGCTACACCTTC CASSLGSAGNYGYTF
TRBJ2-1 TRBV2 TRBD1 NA TGTGCCAGCGGCGTGACGACAGGGAAATACTACAATGAGCAGTTCTTC CASGVTTGKYYNEQFF
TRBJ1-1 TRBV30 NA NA TGTGCCTGGAGTGTTAGCGCGAACACTGAAGCTTTCTTT CAWSVSANTEAFF
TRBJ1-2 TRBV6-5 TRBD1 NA TGTGCCAGCAGAAAGACAGGGGTCAACTATGGCTACACCTTC CASRKTGVNYGYTF
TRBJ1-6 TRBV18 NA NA TGTGCCAGCTCACCTGGAGGGGTGGATTCACCCCTCCACTTT CASSPGGVDSPLHF
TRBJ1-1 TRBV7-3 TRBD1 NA TGTGCCAGCAGCGCGAACCGGGACAGCACTGAAGCTTTCTTT CASSANRDSTEAFF
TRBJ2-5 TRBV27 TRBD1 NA TGTGCCAGCGGAAGGGGGCCGAGAGAGACCCAGTACTTC CASGRGPRETQYF